This T cell receptor (beta chain) is drawn from a study of a mutant IDH1 vaccine in newly diagnosed glioma. V gave up 10 bases and J gave up 8 bases; unmatched junction bases: 7. The CDR3 contains 11 residues. Germline CDR1 reads WSHSY; CDR2 reads SAAADI. The table came from immunoSEQ multiplex PCR; TCRdb's copy has only in-frame clones and leaves some out. The sample has about 88,000 clones, over 70% seen once. Stated time point: baseline, week 1 (first vaccination visit). Treatment indicated: pre-vaccination baseline after standard-of-care therapy. This clone has more than one count but fewer than ten.

The chain employs TRBV10-2 and TRBJ1-1, with TRBD1 identical over 7 bases. This TCR was sampled from a middle-aged man with glioma. Some clones in this sample may be carry-over from other donors' samples. Here the sequenced sample was PBMCs, taken from a glioma patient treated with radiotherapy, temozolomide or both. The CDR3 bases are TGCGCCACCTATGGGACAGCCGAAGCTTTCTTT. Protein: CATYGTAEAFF.